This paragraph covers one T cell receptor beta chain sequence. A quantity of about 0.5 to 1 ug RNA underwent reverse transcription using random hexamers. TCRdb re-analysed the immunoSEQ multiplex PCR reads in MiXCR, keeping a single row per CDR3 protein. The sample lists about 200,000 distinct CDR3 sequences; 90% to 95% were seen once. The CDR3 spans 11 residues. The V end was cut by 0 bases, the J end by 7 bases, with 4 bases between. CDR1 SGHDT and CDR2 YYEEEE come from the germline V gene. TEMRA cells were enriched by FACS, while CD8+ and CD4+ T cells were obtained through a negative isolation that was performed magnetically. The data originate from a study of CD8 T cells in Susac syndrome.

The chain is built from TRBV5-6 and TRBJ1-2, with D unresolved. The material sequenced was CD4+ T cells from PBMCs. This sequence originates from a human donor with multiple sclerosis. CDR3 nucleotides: TGTGCCAGCAGCTTGGTCGGTGGCTACACCTTC. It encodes CASSLVGGYTF.